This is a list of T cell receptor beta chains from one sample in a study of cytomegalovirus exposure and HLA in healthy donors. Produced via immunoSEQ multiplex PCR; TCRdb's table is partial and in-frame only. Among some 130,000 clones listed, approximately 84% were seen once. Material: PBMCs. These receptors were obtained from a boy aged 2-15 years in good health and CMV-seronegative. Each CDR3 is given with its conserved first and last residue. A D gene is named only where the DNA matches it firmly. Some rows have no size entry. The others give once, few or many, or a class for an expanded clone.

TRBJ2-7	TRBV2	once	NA	CASRGQGTYEQYF	TGTGCCAGCAGGGGCCAGGGCACCTACGAGCAGTACTTC
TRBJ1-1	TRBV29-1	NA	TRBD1	CSVGDRVIAEAFF	TGCAGCGTTGGCGACAGGGTAATCGCTGAAGCTTTCTTT
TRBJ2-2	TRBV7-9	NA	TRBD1	CASRSGGLDGELFF	TGTGCCAGCAGGTCAGGGGGATTGGACGGGGAGCTGTTTTTT
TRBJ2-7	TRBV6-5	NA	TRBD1	CAVLGDRAYEQYF	TGTGCCGTTTTGGGGGACAGGGCCTACGAGCAGTACTTC
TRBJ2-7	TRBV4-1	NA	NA	CASSQGQVAYEQYF	TGCGCCAGCAGCCAAGGGCAGGTGGCTTACGAGCAGTACTTC
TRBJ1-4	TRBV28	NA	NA	CASSSLTTPGVPKLFF	TGTGCCAGCAGTTCGCTTACCACCCCGGGGGTTCCGAAACTGTTTTTT
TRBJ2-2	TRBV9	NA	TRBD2	CASSVAHMRLAGGAGELFF	TGTGCCAGCAGCGTAGCTCATATGAGACTAGCGGGAGGAGCCGGGGAGCTGTTTTTT
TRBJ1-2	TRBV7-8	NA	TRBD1	CASSPTGTGKSYGYTF	TGTGCCAGCAGCCCTACCGGGACAGGCAAATCCTATGGCTACACCTTC
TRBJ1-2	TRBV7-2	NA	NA	CASSLAGDISPVGYTF	TGTGCCAGCAGCTTAGCTGGGGACATCTCTCCAGTTGGCTACACCTTC
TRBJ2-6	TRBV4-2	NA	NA	CASSHLGGLSGANVLTF	TGTGCCAGCAGCCACCTGGGCGGACTATCTGGGGCCAACGTCCTGACTTTC
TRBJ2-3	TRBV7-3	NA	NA	CASGQGSSTDTQYF	TGTGCCAGCGGCCAGGGGAGCAGCACAGATACGCAGTATTTT
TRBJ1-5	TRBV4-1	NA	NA	CASSQDRHIQQPQHF	TGCGCCAGCAGCCAAGATCGCCACATTCAGCAGCCCCAGCATTTT
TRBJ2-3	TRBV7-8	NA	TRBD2	CASSRSRGGLPTDTQYF	TGTGCCAGCAGCCGATCCCGGGGGGGTCTACCCACAGATACGCAGTATTTT
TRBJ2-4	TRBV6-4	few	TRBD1	CASSEEDRMIQYF	TGTGCCAGCAGTGAGGAGGACAGGATGATTCAGTACTTC
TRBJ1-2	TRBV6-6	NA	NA	CASSYSTPGGSYGYTF	TGTGCCAGCAGTTACTCGACACCTGGAGGTAGCTATGGCTACACCTTC
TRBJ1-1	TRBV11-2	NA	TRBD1	CASSSRGLGEAFF	TGTGCCAGCAGCAGTAGGGGGCTTGGTGAAGCTTTCTTT
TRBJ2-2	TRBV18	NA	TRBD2	CASSQGLAGLATGELFF	TGTGCCAGCTCCCAAGGACTAGCGGGACTAGCAACCGGGGAGCTGTTTTTT
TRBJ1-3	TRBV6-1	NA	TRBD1	CASSETGGSANTIYF	TGTGCCAGCAGTGAGACAGGGGGAAGTGCAAACACCATATATTTT
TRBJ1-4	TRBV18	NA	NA	CASSPPGTTNEKLFF	TGTGCCAGCTCCCCCCCGGGGACAACTAATGAAAAACTGTTTTTT
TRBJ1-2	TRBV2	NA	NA	CASILTPVGYTF	TGTGCCAGCATTCTCACCCCGGTGGGCTACACCTTC
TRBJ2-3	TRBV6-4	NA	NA	CASSDGSGSDTQYF	TGTGCCAGCAGTGACGGGTCGGGGTCAGATACGCAGTATTTT
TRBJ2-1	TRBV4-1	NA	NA	CASSHLGDEQFF	TGCGCCAGCAGCCATCTGGGCGATGAGCAGTTCTTC